These 29 T cell receptor beta chains originate from one sample sequenced in a study of neurological immune-mediated disorders. MiXCR, applied by TCRdb to the 5' RACE reads, yields one record per CDR3 protein. The sample records tens of thousands of distinct CDR3 sequences, roughly 6% being singletons. Sequenced input: CD4+ T cells from blood. The source is a woman aged 40 to 55 in good health.

Many counts were recorded for this clonotype. This chain joins TRBV11-2 and TRBJ2-2; the D gene is possibly TRBD2 (5 bases). CDR1 is SGHAT, CDR2 FQNNGV, per germline. The CDR3 is 15 residues long. Trimming pared 4 bases from V and 8 bases from J, leaving 17 bases between. In nucleotides, the CDR3 is TGTGCCAGCAGCTCCAGCCTAGCAGGTTTTGGGGAGCTGTTTTTT. It encodes CASSSSLAGFGELFF.

This clonotype has a count of ten or more. The rearrangement links TRBV5-5 to TRBJ2-3; unclear D gene. Germline V gene sequence: CDR1 SGHKS, CDR2 YYEKEE (reference sequence). There are 14 residues in the CDR3. V was clipped by 1 base and J by 0 bases, with 6 bases between them. CDR3 sequence (DNA): TGTGCCAGCAGCTTGCAGACGAGCACAGATACGCAGTATTTT. This codes for CASSLQTSTDTQYF. Using reference TRBV5-5 and TRBJ2-3 for the parts outside the CDR3, the full variable domain is DAGVTQSPTHLIKTRGQQVTLRCSPISGHKSVSWYQQVLGQGPQFIFQYYEKEERGRGNFPDRFSARQFPNYSSELNVNALLLGDSALYLCASSLQTSTDTQYFGPGTRLTVL.

This clonotype occurred many times. The chain joins TRBV9 to TRBJ2-7, with a weak D call TRBD1 (6 bases). V lost 3 bases and J lost 2, with 15 bases in between. Germline assignment: CDR1 SGDLS and CDR2 YYNGEE. This CDR3 is 15 amino acids long. The CDR3, as DNA: TGTGCCAGCAGCGCGGGACAAGCCTTCCCCTACGAGCAGTACTTC. It yields the protein CASSAGQAFPYEQYF.

This clonotype has at least ten counts. The V gene is TRBV7-2, the J gene TRBJ2-1; D is ambiguous. This CDR3 region has 12 residues. Germline V CDR1 and CDR2: SGHTA, FQGNSA. V was trimmed by 1 base and J by 8 bases, leaving 6 bases between them. The CDR3 nucleotides read TGTGCCAGCAGCTTAGTAGAGGATGAGCAGTTCTTC. Amino acid sequence: CASSLVEDEQFF.

The table lists this clonotype with many counts. V and J are TRBV7-2 and TRBJ2-7; D gene uncertain. Germline values: CDR1 SGHTA, CDR2 FQGNSA. Trimming cost V 1 base and J 4 bases, with 14 bases left between them. The CDR3 totals 15 residues. The CDR3 region is CASSLDQVNRYEQYF. The CDR3 coding sequence is TGTGCCAGCAGCTTAGATCAGGTTAACCGATACGAGCAGTACTTC.

This clonotype has a count of ten or more. V and J are TRBV20-1 and TRBJ2-1, with a possible D match to TRBD2 (6 bases). Germline assignment: CDR1 DFQATT and CDR2 SNEGSKA (reference sequence). Trimming stripped 5 bases from V and 7 bases from J, with 21 bases between. There are 15 residues in the CDR3. CDR3 nucleotides: TGCAGTGCTGGTATTAGCGGTGGTAAAGGAAATGAGCAGTTCTTC. The encoded protein is CSAGISGGKGNEQFF.

Comment on this clonotype: Just one base apart from a much larger clone, this may be a read error. This chain links TRBV5-1 with TRBJ1-1; D is unclear. Trimming took off 3 bases at V and 4 bases at J, with 16 bases between the two ends. This CDR3 spans 15 amino acids. CDR1 SGHRS and CDR2 YFSETQ come from the germline V gene. DNA for the CDR3: TGCGCCAGCAGCTCGTTCAGGAAAGGGATCACTGAAGCTTTCTTT. Its protein product is CASSSFRKGITEAFF.

This clonotype was detected many times. The V gene is TRBV27, the J gene TRBJ2-1, with D unclear. The germline V and J ends were trimmed by 0 bases and 9 bases, with 9 bases remaining between them. CDR3 length: 13 residues. Germline V CDR1 and CDR2: MNHEY, SMNVEV (reference sequence). In DNA, the CDR3 is TGTGCCAGCAGTTTATCTCCTTTTGTTGAGCAGTTCTTC. Translated: CASSLSPFVEQFF.

This clonotype was seen ten or more times. The chain links TRBV20-1 to TRBJ2-1; D is undetermined. The V end was cut by 0 bases, the J end by 6 bases, with 6 bases between. This CDR3 is 12 amino acids long. Germline V lookup: CDR1 DFQATT, CDR2 SNEGSKA (reference sequence). Written as DNA, the CDR3 is TGCAGTGCTAGAGATGAAAGCAATGAGCAGTTCTTC. This translates into CSARDESNEQFF.

This clonotype was recorded at least ten times. The V call is TRBV20-1, the J call TRBJ2-7; 7 bases fit TRBD1. CDR3 length: 16 residues. V lost 1 base to trimming and J lost 3 bases; unmatched junction nucleotides: 12. CDR1 and CDR2 from the germline V gene are DFQATT and SNEGSKA (reference sequence). The CDR3 coding sequence is TGCAGTGCTAGAGCTCTCGCAGGGGGATTTAGCTACGAGCAGTACTTC. It is translated as CSARALAGGFSYEQYF.

Concerning this clonotype itself: Given a much more abundant clone one base away, this may be a read error. The chain has TRBV3-1 and TRBJ1-1; D ambiguous. V shed 4 bases and J shed 4 bases, with 16 bases lying between them. Germline V gives CDR1 LGHDT, CDR2 YNNKEL (reference sequence). The CDR3 contains 15 residues. The CDR3 region has the DNA TGTGCCAGCAGCCCTTTGTCCGGGAGGCTCACTGAAGCTTTCTTT. It yields the protein CASSPLSGRLTEAFF. The variable domain in full, with the rest retrieved from reference TRBV3-1 and TRBJ1-1, is DTAVSQTPKYLVTQMGNDKSIKCEQNLGHDTMYWYKQDSKKFLKIMFSYNNKELIINETVPNRFSPKSPDKAHLNLHINSLELGDSAVYFCASSPLSGRLTEAFFGQGTRLTVV.

This clonotype was detected ten times or more. The rearrangement links TRBV3-1 to TRBJ2-7; D perhaps matches TRBD2 (5 bases). V was cut by 4 bases and J by 0 bases, with 13 bases left in between. The CDR3 sequence is 15 residues long. Germline CDR1 is LGHDT and CDR2 is YNNKEL (reference sequence). The CDR3 loop is CASSPLRGSSYEQYF. The CDR3 DNA sequence: TGTGCCAGCAGCCCCCTGCGTGGGAGCTCCTACGAGCAGTACTTC.

This clonotype has a count of ten or more. The rearrangement uses TRBV6-2 or TRBV6-3 and TRBJ2-2; D remains ambiguous. Trimming left V 11 bases short and J 1 base short, with 11 bases between. CDR1 MNHEY and CDR2 SVGEGT come from the germline V gene. The CDR3 sequence is 13 residues long. CDR3 region: CACLTQNTGELFF. CDR3 bases: TGTGCCTGCCTAACTCAGAACACCGGGGAGCTGTTTTTT.

At least ten counts were recorded for this clonotype. The chain is built from TRBV5-4 and TRBJ2-2; TRBD1 matches at 7 bases. The length of the CDR3 is 16 residues. J was trimmed by 0 bases and V by 4 bases; bases with no gene match: 6. From germline, CDR1 is SGHNT and CDR2 YYREEE (reference sequence). CDR3: CASSALDRANTGELFF. The CDR3 nucleotides are TGTGCCAGCAGCGCCCTCGACAGGGCGAACACCGGGGAGCTGTTTTTT. The full variable domain, its missing parts supplied by reference TRBV5-4 and TRBJ2-2, is ETGVTQSPTHLIKTRGQQVTLRCSSQSGHNTVSWYQQALGQGPQFIFQYYREEENGRGNFPPRFSGLQFPNYSSELNVNALELDDSALYLCASSALDRANTGELFFGEGSRLTVL.

This clonotype was seen ten or more times. The V gene is TRBV12-3 or TRBV12-4, the J gene TRBJ1-2, with D possibly matching TRBD1 (5 bases). V lost 3 bases and J 6 bases, leaving 11 bases between the germline ends. The CDR3 is made up of 13 amino acids. CDR3 amino acids: CASSFGGSDGYTF. Here the CDR3 DNA reads TGTGCCAGCAGTTTTGGGGGATCGGATGGCTACACCTTC.

This clonotype was picked up a small number of times. This chain uses TRBV6-2 or TRBV6-3 with TRBJ2-7; D is uncertain. Trimming took 9 bases from V and 0 from J, leaving 3 bases between them. The germline V gene encodes CDR1 MNHEY and CDR2 SVGEGT. The CDR3 is 10 amino acids. CDR3 coding DNA: TGTGCCAGTGGCTCCTACGAGCAGTACTTC. Translation gives CASGSYEQYF.

This clonotype was seen repeatedly, ten times or more. This rearrangement joins TRBV7-2 to TRBJ2-7; D is undetermined. There are 14 residues in the CDR3. Trimming stripped 5 bases from V and 5 bases from J, with 16 bases between. Germline lookup yields CDR1 SGHTA and CDR2 FQGNSA. CDR3 sequence: CASSRSVVGDEQYF. The CDR3 DNA reads TGTGCCAGCAGCCGGAGCGTCGTAGGTGACGAGCAGTACTTC.

This clonotype was picked up many times. The V gene is TRBV28, the J gene TRBJ1-1; no reliable D call. Trimming left V 6 bases short and J 0 bases short, with 5 bases between. From germline, CDR1 is MDHEN and CDR2 SYDVKM. The CDR3 contains 12 residues. The CDR3, as DNA: TGTGCCAGCAGCCAAATGAACACTGAAGCTTTCTTT. Amino acid sequence: CASSQMNTEAFF.

This clonotype occurred many times. The rearrangement joins TRBV20-1 to TRBJ2-7, with 7 bases fitting TRBD1. Trimming at V came to 6 bases and at J to 6 bases, leaving 17 bases not matched to a gene. Germline-derived CDR1 and CDR2 are DFQATT and SNEGSKA (reference sequence). The CDR3 is 15 residues long. DNA of the CDR3: TGCAGTGCCACCCGACAGGGCCCTCATATAGTCGAGCAGTACTTC. Its translation: CSATRQGPHIVEQYF.

V and J are TRBV5-1 and TRBJ1-1; 9 nucleotides agree with TRBD1. The V and J ends lost 2 bases and 0 bases, in that order; junction bases with no gene match: 5. CDR3 size: 16 residues. Germline V gene lookup returns CDR1 SGHRS and CDR2 YFSETQ. CDR3 protein: CASSLTGTGMNTEAFF. DNA for the CDR3: TGCGCCAGCAGCTTAACCGGGACAGGGATGAACACTGAAGCTTTCTTT.

The sample holds many counts of this clonotype. The rearrangement joins TRBV2 to TRBJ2-1; 9 bases are shared with TRBD1. CDR1 SNHLY and CDR2 FYNNEI come from the germline V gene. After removal of 6 bases from V and 9 bases from J, the junction contained 6 bases not matched to a gene. The CDR3 totals 13 residues. This chain's CDR3 is CASSRQGVGEQFF. The CDR3 DNA is TGTGCCAGCAGCCGACAGGGGGTGGGTGAGCAGTTCTTC.

This clonotype has a count of ten or more. The chain carries TRBV20-1 and TRBJ2-1, with D unclear. Trimming removed 4 bases from V and 4 bases from J, with 11 bases in between. CDR1 is DFQATT and CDR2 is SNEGSKA in the germline V gene (reference sequence). The CDR3 consists of 13 residues. CDR3 nucleotides: TGCAGTGCTACGATAGGCCCATACAATGAGCAGTTCTTC. Residues: CSATIGPYNEQFF.

This clonotype was detected ten times or more. The rearrangement uses TRBV6-5 and TRBJ2-1; TRBD2 matches at 15 bases. Losses at the gene ends were 6 bases for V and 12 bases for J; bases not matched to a gene: 6. The germline CDR1 and CDR2 sequences are MNHEY and SVGAGI. This CDR3 has 14 residues. The DNA for the CDR3 is TGTGCCAGCAGCCGAGGACTAGCGGGAGGGGGGCAGTTCTTC. Residues: CASSRGLAGGGQFF.

This clonotype occurred a few times. This rearrangement joins TRBV3-1 to TRBJ2-3, with 9 bases lining up with TRBD2. The CDR3 contains 16 residues. With 3 bases clipped from V and 4 bases from J, the junction kept 8 bases outside the gene matches. The germline CDR1 and CDR2 sequences are LGHDT and YNNKEL (reference sequence). CDR3 nucleotide sequence: TGTGCCAGCAGCCAGGCGGGCGGGAGGGCGGCAGATACGCAGTATTTT. Protein sequence: CASSQAGGRAADTQYF.

This clonotype was detected ten times or more. The chain couples TRBV6-5 to TRBJ1-4; D is unclear. The CDR3 consists of 13 residues. Trimming took off 7 bases at V and 13 bases at J, with 19 bases between the two ends. Germline CDR1 and CDR2: MNHEY and SVGAGI. CDR3 protein: CASKGYSEVGLFF. In DNA form, the CDR3 reads TGTGCCAGCAAAGGGTATAGCGAGGTGGGACTGTTTTTT.

This clonotype occurred many times. The chain combines TRBV9 with TRBJ2-5; TRBD2 is a possible D gene (6 bases). Germline assignment: CDR1 SGDLS and CDR2 YYNGEE. This CDR3 is 16 amino acids long. V was shortened by 4 bases and J by 5 bases, with 21 bases between the two germline ends. CDR3 sequence (DNA): TGTGCCAGCAGCCCTCGGGACTTTCCGGGAGTGGAGACCCAGTACTTC. Its protein is CASSPRDFPGVETQYF.

This clonotype was picked up many times. The chain is built from TRBV5-1 and TRBJ1-1; TRBD1 agrees at 9 bases. The CDR3 spans 18 residues. Trimming took 4 bases from V and 3 from J; bases not matched to a gene: 16. Germline CDR1 is SGHRS and CDR2 is YFSETQ. DNA for the CDR3: TGCGCCAGCAGCGCGGGACAGGGATCCACCGCTGCGGACACTGAAGCTTTCTTT. Translated, it gives CASSAGQGSTAADTEAFF.

This clonotype was seen at least ten times. This chain uses TRBV3-1 with TRBJ1-5; D unresolved. The length of the CDR3 is 15 residues. Germline values: CDR1 LGHDT, CDR2 YNNKEL (reference sequence). Trimming pared 0 bases from V and 10 bases from J, leaving 16 bases between. CDR3 loop: CASSQDLAAHSPQHF. CDR3 nucleotide sequence: TGTGCCAGCAGCCAAGATCTGGCGGCCCATTCACCCCAGCATTTT.

This clonotype was seen repeatedly, ten times or more. V and J are TRBV20-1 and TRBJ1-2, with 9 bases fitting TRBD1. CDR1 is DFQATT and CDR2 is SNEGSKA in the germline V gene (reference sequence). The V and J ends lost 1 base and 7 bases, in that order; junction bases with no gene match: 4. This CDR3 contains 13 residues. CDR3 amino acids: CSARAGTGFGYTF. In nucleotides, the CDR3 is TGCAGTGCTAGAGCCGGGACAGGGTTTGGCTACACCTTC.